The text below deals with one T cell receptor beta chain. This sample stems from a study of blood T cell repertoires in COVID-19. This CDR3 comprises 16 residues. Germline V gene lookup returns CDR1 LNHDA and CDR2 SQIVND (reference sequence). V was shortened by 4 bases and J by 2 bases, with 17 bases between the two germline ends. The assay was immunoSEQ multiplex PCR, and TCRdb's table has in-frame clones only and misses some. Of approximately 330,000 clones listed, around 90% are singletons. The specimen was peripheral blood. This TCR came from a man in his thirties or forties with COVID-19, enrolled during active disease. This chain joins TRBV19 and TRBJ1-1, with D perhaps matching TRBD1 (6 bases). CDR3 nucleotide sequence: TGTGCCAGTAGTAAGCGGGGGCGAGACTTAAACACTGAAGCTTTCTTT. This codes for CASSKRGRDLNTEAFF.